Listed here are 17 T cell receptor beta chains from one sample, sequenced in a study of T cell responses to AZD1222 COVID-19 vaccine. The table came from immunoSEQ multiplex PCR; TCRdb's copy has only in-frame clones and leaves some out. The repertoire holds roughly 84,000 clones, with 80% to 90% as singletons. Sequenced material: peripheral blood, taken 28 days after the second AZD1222 dose. These receptors all come from an adult who received the AZD1222 COVID-19 vaccine.

The chain recombines TRBV5-1 with TRBJ1-2; TRBD1 agrees at 8 bases. The length of the CDR3 is 15 residues. V shed 2 bases, J shed 4 bases, and the junction held 7 bases outside the gene matches. The germline V gene has CDR1 SGHRS and CDR2 YFSETQ. The CDR3 sequence: CASSFGQGQAYGYTF. The DNA of the CDR3 is TGCGCCAGCAGCTTCGGACAGGGACAAGCCTATGGCTACACCTTC.

V is TRBV30 and J is TRBJ1-4; D may be TRBD1 (6 bases). V lost 0 bases to trimming and J lost 6 bases, with 14 bases between them. The CDR3 extends over 15 amino acids. Germline V gene lookup returns CDR1 GTSNPN and CDR2 SVGIG (reference sequence). This CDR3 is CAWSVSTGKDEKLFF. As DNA, the CDR3 is TGTGCCTGGAGTGTTAGTACAGGGAAGGATGAAAAACTGTTTTTT.

The chain joins TRBV19 to TRBJ1-6; 10 nucleotides line up with TRBD1. Germline trimming cut 3 bases from V and 10 bases from J; bases unmatched to any gene: 0. The germline CDR1 and CDR2 sequences are LNHDA and SQIVND (reference sequence). The CDR3 extends over 13 amino acids. For the CDR3, the DNA is TGTGCCAGTAGTATGACAGGGGGCTCACCCCTCCACTTT. This sequence encodes CASSMTGGSPLHF.

V usage is TRBV12-3 or TRBV12-4 and J usage is TRBJ1-1; D unresolved. There are 13 residues in the CDR3. V lost 7 bases and J 4 bases, leaving 13 bases between the germline ends. The CDR3 DNA is TGTGCCAGCATTCTACACCCAGGCACTGAAGCTTTCTTT. Protein product: CASILHPGTEAFF.

The count of this clone is one. The chain is built from TRBV5-1 and TRBJ1-2; TRBD1 aligns across 9 bases. CDR1 and CDR2 from the germline V gene are SGHRS and YFSETQ. The CDR3 contains 16 residues. V lost 1 base, J lost 8 bases, and 12 bases stayed unmatched. The CDR3 DNA is TGCGCCAGCAGCTTGTGGACAGGGGAGTCTCCTAGGGGCTACACCTTC. It encodes CASSLWTGESPRGYTF.

The V call is TRBV6-6, the J call TRBJ2-2, with 9 bases aligning to TRBD1. The CDR3 totals 16 residues. Germline V CDR1 and CDR2: MNHNY, SVGAGI (reference sequence). After removal of 5 bases from V and 4 bases from J, the junction contained 8 bases not matched to a gene. The chain's CDR3 is CASSLGTGSGTGELFF. CDR3 nucleotides: TGTGCCAGCAGTCTTGGGACAGGGTCAGGCACCGGGGAGCTGTTTTTT.

This clone has just one count. This chain joins TRBV28 and TRBJ2-7, with D uncertain. This CDR3 comprises 14 residues. The V gene's germline CDR1 is MDHEN and CDR2 SYDVKM. Trimming left V 3 bases short and J 6 bases short, with 15 bases between. The CDR3 bases are TGTGCCAGCAGTTTGAGCACCCGCAAGGGCGAGCAGTACTTC. Residues: CASSLSTRKGEQYF. Supplemented by reference TRBV28 and TRBJ2-7, the full variable domain reads DVKVTQSSRYLVKRTGEKVFLECVQDMDHENMFWYRQDPGLGLRLIYFSYDVKMKEKGDIPEGYSVSREKKERFSLILESASTNQTSMYLCASSLSTRKGEQYFGPGTRLTVT.

V is TRBV5-6 and J is TRBJ2-3; tentative D call: TRBD2 (5 bases). V was clipped by 4 bases and J by 0 bases, with 9 bases between them. The CDR3 is 14 amino acids. Germline CDR1 and CDR2: SGHDT and YYEEEE. For the CDR3, the DNA is TGTGCCAGCAGCCGCCGGGGTAGCACAGATACGCAGTATTTT. Its translation: CASSRRGSTDTQYF.

The chain couples TRBV28 to TRBJ1-1, with unresolved D. V lost 4 bases to trimming and J lost 1 base, with 13 bases between them. The CDR3 has 15 amino acids. The germline gives CDR1 MDHEN, CDR2 SYDVKM. The CDR3 region is CASSSSLKRNTEAFF. In nucleotides, the CDR3 is TGTGCCAGCAGTTCATCCCTCAAGAGGAACACTGAAGCTTTCTTT.

Of note for this clone: Relative to the germline gene, one junction end is altered; a read error may explain this. This chain links TRBV9 with TRBJ2-1; no definite D call. Germline values: CDR1 SGDLS, CDR2 YYNGEE. CDR3 size: 11 residues. The CDR3 DNA reads as TGTGCCAACAGCACAGAAAGTGTGCAGTTCTTC. Translating gives CANSTESVQFF.

This clone was picked up one time. The chain couples TRBV2 to TRBJ2-1; no reliable D call. This CDR3 comprises 12 residues. V shed 5 bases and J shed 0 bases, with 2 bases lying between them. Germline CDR1 reads SNHLY; CDR2 reads FYNNEI. For the CDR3, the DNA is TGTGCCAGCAGTTACTCCTACAATGAGCAGTTCTTC. Translation gives CASSYSYNEQFF.

The chain links TRBV5-1 to TRBJ1-1; D is unclear. This CDR3 has 14 residues. V lost 0 bases and J 5 bases, leaving 11 bases between the germline ends. CDR1 SGHRS and CDR2 YFSETQ come from the germline V gene. CDR3 amino acids: CASSLELAGTEAFF. The CDR3 coding sequence is TGCGCCAGCAGCTTGGAGTTGGCTGGGACTGAAGCTTTCTTT.

The chain couples TRBV30 to TRBJ2-5; 8 positions agree with TRBD2. Germline CDR1 is GTSNPN and CDR2 is SVGIG (reference sequence). The CDR3 spans 14 residues. The trim removed 0 bases at V and 5 bases at J, leaving 5 bases unmatched. CDR3 sequence: CAWSVAGVRETQYF. In DNA form, the CDR3 reads TGTGCCTGGAGTGTAGCGGGGGTCCGGGAGACCCAGTACTTC.

The chain links TRBV28 to TRBJ2-1; 7 bases align to TRBD2. Germline trimming cut 7 bases from V and 8 bases from J; bases unmatched to any gene: 14. Germline lookup yields CDR1 MDHEN and CDR2 SYDVKM. The CDR3 is made up of 15 amino acids. For the CDR3, the DNA is TGTGCCAGCACCCCACGCGGGGGTTCAGGCTATGAGCAGTTCTTC. Translating it yields CASTPRGGSGYEQFF.

The chain has TRBV29-1 and TRBJ2-5; TRBD2 might be the D (6 bases). The CDR3 has 13 residues. V lost 1 base to trimming and J lost 2 bases, with 8 bases between them. Germline V gives CDR1 SQVTM, CDR2 ANQGSEA. CDR3 residues: CSVEGSGQETQYF. CDR3 DNA: TGCAGCGTTGAAGGTAGCGGACAAGAGACCCAGTACTTC.

The V call is TRBV7-2, the J call TRBJ1-6; D call uncertain. In germline, CDR1 is SGHTA, CDR2 FQGNSA. The CDR3 contains 15 residues. The V end lost 1 base, the J end lost 10 bases, and 14 bases lay between the germline ends. CDR3 protein: CASSLGIGVGSPLHF. CDR3 in DNA: TGTGCCAGCAGCTTAGGGATCGGGGTCGGGTCACCCCTCCACTTT.

The rearrangement uses TRBV19 and TRBJ1-3; maybe TRBD1 (5 bases). In germline, CDR1 is LNHDA, CDR2 SQIVND (reference sequence). With 6 bases removed from V and 1 base from J, the gap between germline ends came to 16 bases. CDR3 length: 16 residues. The CDR3 region has the DNA TGTGCCAGTAGCCTTAATACAGGAGTTTCTGGAAACACCATATATTTT. Protein: CASSLNTGVSGNTIYF.